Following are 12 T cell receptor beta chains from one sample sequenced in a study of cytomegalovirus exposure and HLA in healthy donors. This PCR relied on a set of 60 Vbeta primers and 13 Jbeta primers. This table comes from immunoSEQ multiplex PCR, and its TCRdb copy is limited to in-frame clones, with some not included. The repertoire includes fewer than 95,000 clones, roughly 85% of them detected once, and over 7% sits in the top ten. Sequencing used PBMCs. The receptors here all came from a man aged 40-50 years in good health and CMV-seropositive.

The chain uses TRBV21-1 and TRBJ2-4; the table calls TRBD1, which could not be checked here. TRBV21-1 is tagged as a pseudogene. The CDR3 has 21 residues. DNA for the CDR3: TGTGCCAGCAGCAAAGCTAATGGTTACAGGGGCCGTTATCTAGCCAAAAACATTCAGTACTTC. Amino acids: CASSKANGYRGRYLAKNIQYF.

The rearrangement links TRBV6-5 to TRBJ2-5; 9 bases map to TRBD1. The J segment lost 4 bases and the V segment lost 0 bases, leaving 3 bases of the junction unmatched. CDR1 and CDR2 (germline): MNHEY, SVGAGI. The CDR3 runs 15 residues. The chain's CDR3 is CASSYSGQGTETQYF. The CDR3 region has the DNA TGTGCCAGCAGTTACTCGGGACAGGGAACAGAGACCCAGTACTTC.

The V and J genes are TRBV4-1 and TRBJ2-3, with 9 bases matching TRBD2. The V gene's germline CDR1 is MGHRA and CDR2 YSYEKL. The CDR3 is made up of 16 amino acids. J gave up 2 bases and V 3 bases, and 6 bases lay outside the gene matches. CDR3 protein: CASSQFTSGLTDTQYF. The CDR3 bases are TGCGCCAGCAGCCAGTTCACTAGCGGGCTCACAGATACGCAGTATTTT.

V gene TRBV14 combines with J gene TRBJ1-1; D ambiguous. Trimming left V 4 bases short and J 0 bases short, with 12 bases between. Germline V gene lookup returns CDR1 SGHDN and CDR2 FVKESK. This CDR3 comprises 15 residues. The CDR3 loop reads CASSPQVIMNTEAFF. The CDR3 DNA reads TGTGCCAGCAGCCCTCAGGTGATCATGAACACTGAAGCTTTCTTT.

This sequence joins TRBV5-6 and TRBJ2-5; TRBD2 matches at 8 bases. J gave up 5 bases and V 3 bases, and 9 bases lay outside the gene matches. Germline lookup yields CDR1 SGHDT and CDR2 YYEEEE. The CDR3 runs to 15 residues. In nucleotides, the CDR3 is TGTGCCAGCAGCTCACGGGGGGGCGCACGGGAGACCCAGTACTTC. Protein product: CASSSRGGARETQYF.

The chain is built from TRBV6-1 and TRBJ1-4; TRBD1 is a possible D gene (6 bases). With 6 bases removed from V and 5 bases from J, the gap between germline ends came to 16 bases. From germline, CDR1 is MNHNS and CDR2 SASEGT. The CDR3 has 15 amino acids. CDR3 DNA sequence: TGTGCCAGCAGCCAGACCGGGACATACAATGAAAAACTGTTTTTT. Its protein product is CASSQTGTYNEKLFF.

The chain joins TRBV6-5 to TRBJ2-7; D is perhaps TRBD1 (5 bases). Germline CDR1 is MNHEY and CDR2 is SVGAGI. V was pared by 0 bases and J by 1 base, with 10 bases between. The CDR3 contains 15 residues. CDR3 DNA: TGTGCCAGCAGTTACTCGAGGACATATTCCTACGAGCAGTACTTC. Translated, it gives CASSYSRTYSYEQYF.

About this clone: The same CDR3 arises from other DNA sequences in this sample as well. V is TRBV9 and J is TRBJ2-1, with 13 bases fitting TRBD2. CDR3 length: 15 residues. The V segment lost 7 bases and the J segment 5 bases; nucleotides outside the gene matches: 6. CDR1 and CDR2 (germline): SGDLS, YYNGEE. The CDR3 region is CASGRTSGGHNEQFF. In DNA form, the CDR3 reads TGTGCCAGCGGCCGGACTAGCGGGGGCCACAATGAGCAGTTCTTC.

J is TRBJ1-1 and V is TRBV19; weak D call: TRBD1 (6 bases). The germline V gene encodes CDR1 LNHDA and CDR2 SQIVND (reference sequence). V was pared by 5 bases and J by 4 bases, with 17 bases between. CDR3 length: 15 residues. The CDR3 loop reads CASSGRGQVGTEAFF. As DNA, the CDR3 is TGTGCCAGTAGTGGGCGGGGGCAGGTGGGCACTGAAGCTTTCTTT.

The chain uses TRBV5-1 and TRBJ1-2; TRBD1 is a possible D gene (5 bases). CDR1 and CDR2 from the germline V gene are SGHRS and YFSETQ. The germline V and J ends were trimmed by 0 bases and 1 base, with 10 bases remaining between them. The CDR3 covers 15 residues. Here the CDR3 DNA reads TGCGCCAGCAGCTTGGGGGGCACCCTTAACTATGGCTACACCTTC. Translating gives CASSLGGTLNYGYTF.

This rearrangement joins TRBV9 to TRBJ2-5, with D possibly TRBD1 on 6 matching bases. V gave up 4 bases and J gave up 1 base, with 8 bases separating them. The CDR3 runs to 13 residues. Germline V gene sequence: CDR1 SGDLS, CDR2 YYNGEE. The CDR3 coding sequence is TGTGCCAGCAGCCAGGGGTCCCAAGAGACCCAGTACTTC. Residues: CASSQGSQETQYF.

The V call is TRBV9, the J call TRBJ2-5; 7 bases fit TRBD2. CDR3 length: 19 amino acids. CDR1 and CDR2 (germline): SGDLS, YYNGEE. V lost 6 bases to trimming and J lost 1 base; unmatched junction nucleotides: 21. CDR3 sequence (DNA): TGTGCCAGCAACCCCCTCGGGGTTACTAGCGATAGGGTCCAAGAGACCCAGTACTTC. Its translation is CASNPLGVTSDRVQETQYF.